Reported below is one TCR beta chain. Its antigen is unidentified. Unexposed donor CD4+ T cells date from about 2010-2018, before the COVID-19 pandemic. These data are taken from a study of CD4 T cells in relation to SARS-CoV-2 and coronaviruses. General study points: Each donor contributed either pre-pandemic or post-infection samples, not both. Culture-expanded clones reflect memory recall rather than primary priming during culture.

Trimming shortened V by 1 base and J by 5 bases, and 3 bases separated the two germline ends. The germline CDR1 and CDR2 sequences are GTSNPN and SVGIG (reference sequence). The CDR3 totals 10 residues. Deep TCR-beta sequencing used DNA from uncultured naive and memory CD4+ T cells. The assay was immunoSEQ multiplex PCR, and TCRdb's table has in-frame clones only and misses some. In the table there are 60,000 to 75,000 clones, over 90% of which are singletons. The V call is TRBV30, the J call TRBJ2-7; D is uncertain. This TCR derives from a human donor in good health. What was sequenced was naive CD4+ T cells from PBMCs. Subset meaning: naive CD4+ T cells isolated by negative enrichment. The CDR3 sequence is CAWSGNEQYF. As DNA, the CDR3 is TGTGCCTGGAGTGGGAACGAGCAGTACTTC.